This passage covers 31 T cell receptor beta chains from one sample sequenced in a study of graft-versus-host responses after intestinal transplantation. Only in-frame clones appear in the TCRdb table, and some are missing; sequencing was by immunoSEQ multiplex PCR. The sample lists 90,000 to 150,000 clones, about 93% occurring once. Their cognate antigens are unknown. The material sequenced was unstimulated CD4+ T cells sorted from spleen or lymph node cells, taken before intestinal transplant. All receptors derive from a human donor who received an intestinal transplant.

The rearrangement links TRBV7-9 to TRBJ2-1, with TRBD2 matching over 10 bases. Germline V CDR1 and CDR2: SEHNR, FQNEAQ (reference sequence). The CDR3 has 15 residues. The J segment lost 7 bases and the V segment lost 2 bases, leaving 5 bases of the junction unmatched. The chain's CDR3 is CASSLKREGLNEQFF. CDR3 nucleotide sequence: TGTGCCAGCAGCTTAAAGCGGGAGGGCCTGAATGAGCAGTTCTTC.

The rearrangement uses TRBV29-1 and TRBJ2-7, with 11 positions matching TRBD2. CDR1 and CDR2 from the germline V gene are SQVTM and ANQGSEA. After removal of 7 bases from V and 5 bases from J, the junction contained 7 bases not matched to a gene. CDR3 length: 13 amino acids. The CDR3 loop is CSARLAGLHEQYF. As DNA, the CDR3 is TGCAGCGCCAGACTAGCGGGACTTCACGAGCAGTACTTC.

V is TRBV7-3 and J is TRBJ2-3, with no clear D. The CDR3 consists of 15 residues. The germline V gene encodes CDR1 SGHTA and CDR2 FQGTGA. The V and J ends lost 2 bases and 6 bases respectively, with 15 bases between them. In DNA, the CDR3 is TGTGCCAGCAGCTTAGTTTCCTCGCCTGGGGATACGCAGTATTTT. Residues: CASSLVSSPGDTQYF.

The chain couples TRBV6-5 to TRBJ2-7; D uncertain. Germline V lookup: CDR1 MNHEY, CDR2 SVGAGI. CDR3 size: 12 residues. V was clipped by 6 bases and J by 3 bases, with 9 bases between them. This CDR3 is CASSPVFYEQYF. In nucleotides, the CDR3 is TGTGCCAGCAGCCCGGTATTCTACGAGCAGTACTTC.

This clone appeared a single time. J is TRBJ2-7 and V is TRBV5-1; D is possibly TRBD1 or TRBD2 (5 bases each). Trimming shortened V by 5 bases and J by 7 bases, and 13 bases separated the two germline ends. The CDR3 totals 12 residues. Germline assignment: CDR1 SGHRS and CDR2 YFSETQ. CDR3 DNA sequence: TGCGCCAGCAGTTGGGACGACCGGGAGCAGTACTTC. This gives the protein CASSWDDREQYF.

The chain joins TRBV5-4 to TRBJ1-1; D unclear. This CDR3 spans 12 amino acids. V lost 2 bases and J lost 3, with 5 bases in between. Per germline, CDR1 SGHNT and CDR2 YYREEE (reference sequence). The CDR3 spells CASSFEYTEAFF. The CDR3, as DNA: TGTGCCAGCAGCTTTGAGTACACTGAAGCTTTCTTT. The variable domain in full, with the rest retrieved from reference TRBV5-4 and TRBJ1-1, is ETGVTQSPTHLIKTRGQQVTLRCSSQSGHNTVSWYQQALGQGPQFIFQYYREEENGRGNFPPRFSGLQFPNYSSELNVNALELDDSALYLCASSFEYTEAFFGQGTRLTVV.

Here the CDR3 reads CASSSGQGEQPQHF. The CDR3 bases are TGTGCCAGCAGCTCCGGACAGGGCGAACAGCCCCAGCATTTT. The J gene is TRBJ1-5, the V gene TRBV5-8; 8 bases map to TRBD1. With 3 bases clipped from V and 7 bases from J, the junction kept 6 bases outside the gene matches. CDR3 length: 14 residues. In germline, CDR1 is SGHTS, CDR2 YDEGEE.

CDR3 loop: CASSIQGGGTDTQYF. The CDR3, as DNA: TGTGCCAGTAGTATACAGGGTGGGGGCACAGATACGCAGTATTTT. The V and J genes are TRBV19 and TRBJ2-3; a weak D match, TRBD1 (5 bases). This CDR3 region has 15 residues. V lost 2 bases to trimming and J lost 1 base, with 10 bases between them. CDR1 is LNHDA, CDR2 SQIVND, per germline (reference sequence).

J is TRBJ2-1 and V is TRBV18; 8 positions match TRBD2. Germline V gene data show CDR1 as KGHSH and CDR2 as LQKENI. Trimming at V came to 6 bases and at J to 5 bases, leaving 12 bases not matched to a gene. The CDR3 is made up of 16 amino acids. CDR3: CASSRLSGVADNEQFF. The CDR3 DNA reads TGTGCCAGCTCCCGCCTTAGCGGGGTAGCCGACAATGAGCAGTTCTTC.

On this clone itself: Because the CDR3's place on the DNA is in doubt, the DNA is left out and the CDR3 is given as listed by TCRdb. This chain's CDR3 is CASSFGAGTGRYNEQFF. The chain recombines TRBV27 with TRBJ2-1; the table's D call of TRBD1 was not tested on the DNA. A total of 17 residues make up the CDR3, ends included. CDR1 and CDR2 (germline): MNHEY, SMNVEV (reference sequence).

The J gene is TRBJ2-5, the V gene TRBV15; 15 bases map to TRBD2. Per the germline V gene, CDR1 is LNHNV and CDR2 is YYDKDF (reference sequence). J was trimmed by 5 bases and V by 2 bases; bases with no gene match: 3. This CDR3 region has 16 residues. The CDR3 coding sequence is TGTGCCACCAGCAGAACGGGGACTAGCGGGAGGGAGACCCAGTACTTC. Amino acids: CATSRTGTSGRETQYF. The whole variable domain, filled in from reference TRBV15 and TRBJ2-5, reads DAMVIQNPRYQVTQFGKPVTLSCSQTLNHNVMYWYQQKSSQAPKLLFHYYDKDFNNEADTPDNFQSRRPNTSFCFLDIRSPGLGDTAMYLCATSRTGTSGRETQYFGPGTRLLVL.

J is TRBJ2-1 and V is TRBV18; no firm D call. Trimming removed 8 bases at V and 0 bases at J, with 17 bases between. Germline V gives CDR1 KGHSH, CDR2 LQKENI. The CDR3 runs to 16 residues. Written as DNA, the CDR3 is TGTGCCAGCCAGAGGACCGCCCAGAGCTCCTACAATGAGCAGTTCTTC. Its protein product is CASQRTAQSSYNEQFF.

In DNA form, the CDR3 reads TGTGCCAGCAGTTCCCCACACAGGGCCAATAAAGAGACCCAGTACTTC. Translated: CASSSPHRANKETQYF. J is TRBJ2-5 and V is TRBV6-5, with D possibly matching TRBD1 (6 bases). The CDR3 is 16 amino acids. The germline gives CDR1 MNHEY, CDR2 SVGAGI. V lost 4 bases and J lost 3, with 18 bases in between.

The chain carries TRBV25-1 and TRBJ1-3; the D gene is possibly TRBD1 (6 bases). Germline V gene lookup returns CDR1 MGHDK and CDR2 SYGVNS. The ends were cut back, 8 bases at V and 2 bases at J, with 10 bases in the middle. The CDR3 extends over 13 amino acids. CDR3 sequence: CASSQGTGNTIYF. CDR3 nucleotides: TGTGCCAGCTCACAGGGCACTGGAAACACCATATATTTT. Full variable domain (remainder filled in from reference TRBV25-1 and TRBJ1-3): EADIYQTPRYLVIGTGKKITLECSQTMGHDKMYWYQQDPGMELHLIHYSYGVNSTEKGDLSSESTVSRIRTEHFPLTLESARPSHTSQYLCASSQGTGNTIYFGEGSWLTVV.

The chain has TRBV5-1 and TRBJ2-3; D perhaps matches TRBD2 (5 bases). Germline CDR1 reads SGHRS; CDR2 reads YFSETQ. V was cut by 0 bases and J by 1 base, with 9 bases left in between. The CDR3 runs 15 residues. The CDR3 spells CASSLVPGGTDTQYF. In DNA form, the CDR3 reads TGCGCCAGCAGCTTGGTTCCCGGGGGCACAGATACGCAGTATTTT.

CDR3 in DNA: TGTGCTAGTGGATCCCGGCGGCAGGCCCACGAGCAGTACTTC. Its protein product is CASGSRRQAHEQYF. The chain combines TRBV12-5 with TRBJ2-7; D is undetermined. The CDR3 is 14 residues long. The germline V and J ends were trimmed by 6 bases and 5 bases, with 17 bases remaining between them. Germline lookup yields CDR1 LGHNT and CDR2 FRNRAP.

This rearrangement joins TRBV6-6 to TRBJ1-4; the match to TRBD1 covers 9 bases. Unmatched junction bases numbered 13, after V lost 6 bases and J lost 8 bases. CDR1 is MNHNY, CDR2 SVGAGI, per germline (reference sequence). CDR3 size: 16 residues. CDR3 DNA: TGTGCCAGCAGCCCCCGCCGGGGACAGGGAGGAGAAAAACTGTTTTTT. Translation gives CASSPRRGQGGEKLFF.

The CDR3 here is CASSEAIPYEQYF. In DNA form, the CDR3 reads TGTGCCAGCAGTGAAGCGATACCGTACGAGCAGTACTTC. The gene calls are TRBV6-1 and TRBJ2-7; no clear D gene. This CDR3 has 13 amino acids. V lost 0 bases and J lost 4, with 7 bases in between. Looked up from germline, CDR1 is MNHNS and CDR2 is SASEGT.

This clone was picked up a small number of times. This chain uses TRBV7-2 with TRBJ1-1; weak D call: TRBD1 (6 bases). Germline CDR1 SGHTA, CDR2 FQGNSA. Trimming shortened V by 5 bases and J by 5 bases, and 21 bases separated the two germline ends. This CDR3 is built from 16 residues. CDR3 sequence reads: CASSRGTPLRGTEAFF. CDR3 coding DNA: TGTGCCAGCAGCCGCGGGACACCCCTTCGGGGAACTGAAGCTTTCTTT.

The chain recombines TRBV7-8 with TRBJ2-7; TRBD1 might be the D (7 bases). Germline V gene data show CDR1 as SGHVS and CDR2 as FQNEAQ. The length of the CDR3 is 16 residues. V was trimmed by 1 base and J by 5 bases, leaving 18 bases between them. CDR3 DNA sequence: TGTGCCAGCAGCTTAGTACCAGGAGGGGGCAAGGACGAGCAGTACTTC. Translating gives CASSLVPGGGKDEQYF.

The chain joins TRBV28 to TRBJ1-3, with D tentatively TRBD1 (6 bases). This CDR3 region has 15 residues. CDR1 is MDHEN and CDR2 is SYDVKM in the germline V gene. The V and J ends lost 6 bases and 4 bases respectively, with 16 bases between them. As DNA, the CDR3 is TGTGCCAGCAGCCTGCGGGGGGCGAGAGGAAACACCATATATTTT. This translates into CASSLRGARGNTIYF.

This clone was counted a single time. The gene calls are TRBV28 and TRBJ1-5, with D maybe TRBD1 (5 bases). V lost 8 bases to trimming and J lost 6 bases, with 17 bases between them. Germline V gene lookup returns CDR1 MDHEN and CDR2 SYDVKM. The CDR3 covers 14 residues. In DNA form, the CDR3 reads TGTGCCAGCGAACTCGGGGGGGGGTTTCAGCCCCAGCATTTT. Its protein is CASELGGGFQPQHF. Full variable domain (missing parts from reference TRBV28 and TRBJ1-5): DVKVTQSSRYLVKRTGEKVFLECVQDMDHENMFWYRQDPGLGLRLIYFSYDVKMKEKGDIPEGYSVSREKKERFSLILESASTNQTSMYLCASELGGGFQPQHFGDGTRLSIL.

This rearrangement joins TRBV6-1 to TRBJ1-1; a possible D gene is TRBD1 (5 bases). Germline V gene data show CDR1 as MNHNS and CDR2 as SASEGT. The V and J ends lost 1 base and 4 bases respectively, with 10 bases between them. The CDR3 consists of 14 residues. The CDR3 nucleotides are TGTGCCAGCAGTGAAGTGGGGCGGGGCACTGAAGCTTTCTTT. This translates into CASSEVGRGTEAFF.

This chain joins TRBV9 and TRBJ1-2; D is ambiguous. V lost 3 bases and J 8 bases, leaving 14 bases between the germline ends. This CDR3 spans 13 amino acids. Per the germline V gene, CDR1 is SGDLS and CDR2 is YYNGEE. As DNA, the CDR3 is TGTGCCAGCAGCGAGACCCCTTTTGGGGGCTACACCTTC. This encodes CASSETPFGGYTF.

The chain links TRBV28 to TRBJ1-2; possible D gene TRBD1, 6 bases. V gave up 6 bases and J gave up 5 bases, with 16 bases separating them. The CDR3 totals 14 residues. Germline V gives CDR1 MDHEN, CDR2 SYDVKM. This CDR3 reads CASRQQGPGYGYTF. CDR3 bases: TGTGCCAGCAGACAACAGGGCCCTGGGTATGGCTACACCTTC.

The chain uses TRBV7-9 and TRBJ1-1, with a possible D match to TRBD1 (6 bases). The CDR3 is made up of 12 amino acids. Trimming removed 3 bases at V and 11 bases at J, with 13 bases between. Germline values: CDR1 SEHNR, CDR2 FQNEAQ (reference sequence). The DNA for the CDR3 is TGTGCCAGCAGCTTTCGGGACACCAGGGCTTTCTTT. It codes for CASSFRDTRAFF.

The rearrangement links TRBV5-1 to TRBJ2-6; no clear D. Trimming stripped 2 bases from V and 0 bases from J, with 9 bases between. Germline-derived CDR1 and CDR2 are SGHRS and YFSETQ. This CDR3 region has 16 residues. The CDR3 DNA sequence: TGCGCCAGCAGCTTAGAAGCGAACTCTGGGGCCAACGTCCTGACTTTC. Translated: CASSLEANSGANVLTF.

This chain connects TRBV18 to TRBJ2-7, with TRBD2 as a possible D gene (6 bases). Germline V lookup: CDR1 KGHSH, CDR2 LQKENI. V was clipped by 6 bases and J by 2 bases, with 14 bases between them. The CDR3 has 14 amino acids. As DNA, the CDR3 is TGTGCCAGCTCCCCCGGGGGTGTCCCCTACGAGCAGTACTTC. It codes for CASSPGGVPYEQYF.

The chain uses TRBV10-2 and TRBJ1-1; D remains ambiguous. The CDR3 is 13 residues long. Germline values: CDR1 WSHSY, CDR2 SAAADI. V was shortened by 0 bases and J by 5 bases, with 7 bases between the two germline ends. Here the CDR3 reads CASSESGWTEAFF. CDR3 DNA: TGCGCCAGCAGTGAGTCGGGGTGGACTGAAGCTTTCTTT.

The V and J genes are TRBV6-1 and TRBJ1-1; D is ambiguous. The CDR3 totals 14 residues. Trimming took off 0 bases at V and 8 bases at J, with 13 bases between the two ends. Germline CDR1 reads MNHNS; CDR2 reads SASEGT. CDR3 sequence: CASSEAPGDTEAFF. The CDR3 bases are TGTGCCAGCAGTGAAGCCCCAGGAGATACCGAAGCTTTCTTT.

The CDR3, as DNA: TGTGCCAGCAGTCCAGGGGTCTCTGGAAACACCATATATTTT. This sequence encodes CASSPGVSGNTIYF. The genes are TRBV6-5 and TRBJ1-3; possible D gene TRBD1, 6 bases. The V end was cut by 5 bases, the J end by 0 bases, with 8 bases between. This CDR3 contains 14 residues. Germline V lookup: CDR1 MNHEY, CDR2 SVGAGI.